The source of this TCR beta chain is a study of cytomegalovirus exposure and HLA in healthy donors. This clone appeared once. As yet, its antigen is unknown. CDR3 length: 11 residues. Per the germline V gene, CDR1 is SNHLY and CDR2 is FYNNEI. Trimming left V 7 bases short and J 12 bases short, with 16 bases between. A multiplex PCR was run with 60 Vbeta primers and 13 Jbeta primers. The protocol was immunoSEQ multiplex PCR, while the TCRdb copy is restricted to in-frame clones and leaves out a portion. The sample records 110,000 or so clones, approximately 67% being singletons. General observations from the study: Trimming of TCR beta V- and J-genes showed a link, identified in a later analysis, to a missense DCLRE1C variant. Rare TCR sequences predominated, though certain public TCRs were found in many donors.

The sequencing input was PBMCs. This chain joins TRBV2 and TRBJ2-7; D is perhaps TRBD2 (5 bases). The receptor was derived from a man aged 18-30 years in good health and CMV-seropositive. The CDR3 is CASIVGVLPYV. CDR3 DNA sequence: TGTGCCAGCATTGTCGGGGTCCTCCCGTACGTC.